Below are 14 T cell receptor beta chains sequenced from a single sample in a study of blood T cell repertoires in COVID-19. The repertoire was sequenced with immunoSEQ multiplex PCR; TCRdb's copy has only in-frame clones and lacks some. Of 60,000 to 85,000 clones listed, 89% are singletons. Sequencing was carried out using peripheral blood. These receptors all stem from a woman aged 45-65 years with active COVID-19.

The chain uses TRBV11-1 and TRBJ2-5; D is undetermined. V was clipped by 4 bases and J by 4 bases, with 13 bases between them. Germline V lookup: CDR1 SGHAT, CDR2 FQDESV (reference sequence). This CDR3 has 14 residues. The CDR3 sequence is CASSSREKRETQYF. CDR3 sequence (DNA): TGTGCCAGCAGCTCGCGCGAAAAGCGAGAGACCCAGTACTTC.

A remark on this clone: One junction end disagrees with the germline gene, perhaps due to a read error. V and J are TRBV12-3 or TRBV12-4 and TRBJ2-1; D not certain. This CDR3 contains 8 residues. CDR3 DNA: TGTGCCAGCAGTAAATTAGTCTTC. This sequence encodes CASSKLVF.

This clone appeared once. The rearrangement links TRBV28 to TRBJ2-1; D is uncertain. Deletions cut 6 bases from V and 6 bases from J, with 6 bases between. The CDR3 covers 11 residues. The V gene's germline CDR1 is MDHEN and CDR2 SYDVKM. CDR3 sequence reads: CASSSLNEQFF. The CDR3 DNA is TGTGCCAGCAGCTCACTCAATGAGCAGTTCTTC.

The chain joins TRBV27 to TRBJ2-3, with 8 bases that match TRBD2. CDR3 length: 16 amino acids. The V gene end was trimmed by 8 bases and the J gene end by 2 bases; junction bases not matched to a gene: 12. Germline V gene data show CDR1 as MNHEY and CDR2 as SMNVEV (reference sequence). In DNA form, the CDR3 reads TGTGCCAGCCGAGCGGGAGTTAATAGTGTCACAGATACGCAGTATTTT. Protein product: CASRAGVNSVTDTQYF.

The chain is built from TRBV11-2 and TRBJ2-7; TRBD2 agrees at 9 bases. V shed 2 bases, J shed 7 bases, and the junction held 9 bases outside the gene matches. Germline V CDR1 and CDR2: SGHAT, FQNNGV. The CDR3 length is 15 residues. The DNA of the CDR3 is TGTGCCAGCAGCTTAAGCGGGACTAGCAGCAATGAGCAGTACTTC. It yields the protein CASSLSGTSSNEQYF.

The chain recombines TRBV7-8 with TRBJ2-3; D is unclear. CDR1 and CDR2 from the germline V gene are SGHVS and FQNEAQ. The CDR3 runs to 14 residues. V lost 2 bases, J lost 2 bases, and 8 bases lay in between. CDR3 DNA: TGTGCCAGCAGCTTACAGGTCCTCACAGATACGCAGTATTTT. Protein sequence: CASSLQVLTDTQYF.

The V gene is TRBV9, the J gene TRBJ1-1, with D possibly matching TRBD1 (6 bases). V lost 0 bases and J 2 bases, leaving 17 bases between the germline ends. Looked up from germline, CDR1 is SGDLS and CDR2 is YYNGEE. The CDR3 contains 17 residues. Here the CDR3 DNA reads TGTGCCAGCAGCGTAGGGGTGTTGGGGGCGCATAACACTGAAGCTTTCTTT. It is translated as CASSVGVLGAHNTEAFF.

CDR3 protein: CASSLTSGRFNEQFF. CDR3 in DNA: TGCGCCAGCAGCTTGACTAGCGGGAGATTTAATGAGCAGTTCTTC. V is TRBV5-1 and J is TRBJ2-1; 11 positions agree with TRBD2. CDR1 and CDR2 from the germline V gene are SGHRS and YFSETQ. The CDR3 loop spans 15 amino acids. V trimming: 1 base; J trimming: 7 bases; junction bases outside the gene matches: 4.

V usage is TRBV10-3 and J usage is TRBJ1-2; 10 bases are a match to TRBD1. V lost 3 bases, J lost 2 bases, and 9 bases stayed unmatched. The CDR3 totals 17 residues. CDR1 and CDR2 (germline): ENHRY, SYGVKD. The CDR3 here is CAISDSAPGQGNYGYTF. The CDR3 DNA sequence: TGTGCCATCAGTGACTCCGCTCCGGGACAGGGGAACTATGGCTACACCTTC.

The chain couples TRBV15 to TRBJ1-2; D possibly corresponds to TRBD1 (6 bases). The length of the CDR3 is 16 residues. The V gene's germline CDR1 is LNHNV and CDR2 YYDKDF (reference sequence). The germline V and J ends were trimmed by 1 base and 4 bases, with 16 bases remaining between them. The chain's CDR3 is CATSRGGLRQVYGYTF. The CDR3 DNA sequence: TGTGCCACCAGCAGAGGGGGCCTGCGACAGGTCTATGGCTACACCTTC. The variable domain in full, with the rest retrieved from reference TRBV15 and TRBJ1-2, is DAMVIQNPRYQVTQFGKPVTLSCSQTLNHNVMYWYQQKSSQAPKLLFHYYDKDFNNEADTPDNFQSRRPNTSFCFLDIRSPGLGDTAMYLCATSRGGLRQVYGYTFGSGTRLTVV.

The V and J genes are TRBV18 and TRBJ1-2, with D possibly TRBD1 on 5 matching bases. CDR1 KGHSH and CDR2 LQKENI come from the germline V gene. V dropped 2 bases and J dropped 9 bases, with 13 bases sitting between them. The CDR3 loop spans 13 amino acids. CDR3 residues: CASSPDPGESYTF. CDR3 nucleotides: TGTGCCAGCTCACCAGACCCGGGGGAGAGCTACACCTTC.

The chain employs TRBV5-1 and TRBJ1-4, with D tentatively TRBD1 (5 bases). Deletions cut 4 bases from V and 7 bases from J, with 14 bases between. Germline assignment: CDR1 SGHRS and CDR2 YFSETQ. The CDR3 length is 14 residues. The CDR3 sequence: CASSPGGSGEKLFF. The CDR3 bases are TGCGCCAGCAGCCCGGGGGGGTCCGGTGAAAAACTGTTTTTT. Supplemented by reference TRBV5-1 and TRBJ1-4, the full variable domain reads KAGVTQTPRYLIKTRGQQVTLSCSPISGHRSVSWYQQTPGQGLQFLFEYFSETQRNKGNFPGRFSGRQFSNSRSEMNVSTLELGDSALYLCASSPGGSGEKLFFGSGTQLSVL.

The chain joins TRBV24-1 to TRBJ2-3; TRBD1 is a possible D gene (5 bases). This CDR3 region has 15 residues. Germline lookup yields CDR1 KGHDR and CDR2 SFDVKD. V dropped 5 bases and J dropped 2 bases, with 13 bases sitting between them. The chain's CDR3 is CATSGGGLLTDTQYF. As DNA, the CDR3 is TGTGCCACCAGTGGGGGCGGCCTCCTCACAGATACGCAGTATTTT.

This clone was seen only a few times. The rearrangement uses TRBV19 and TRBJ2-1; TRBD2 matches 8 bases. The CDR3 loop spans 14 amino acids. Germline V lookup: CDR1 LNHDA, CDR2 SQIVND (reference sequence). V was clipped by 5 bases and J by 3 bases; unmatched bases: 3. CDR3 DNA: TGTGCCAGTAGTGGCGCGGGAGGCTACAATGAGCAGTTCTTC. This encodes CASSGAGGYNEQFF.